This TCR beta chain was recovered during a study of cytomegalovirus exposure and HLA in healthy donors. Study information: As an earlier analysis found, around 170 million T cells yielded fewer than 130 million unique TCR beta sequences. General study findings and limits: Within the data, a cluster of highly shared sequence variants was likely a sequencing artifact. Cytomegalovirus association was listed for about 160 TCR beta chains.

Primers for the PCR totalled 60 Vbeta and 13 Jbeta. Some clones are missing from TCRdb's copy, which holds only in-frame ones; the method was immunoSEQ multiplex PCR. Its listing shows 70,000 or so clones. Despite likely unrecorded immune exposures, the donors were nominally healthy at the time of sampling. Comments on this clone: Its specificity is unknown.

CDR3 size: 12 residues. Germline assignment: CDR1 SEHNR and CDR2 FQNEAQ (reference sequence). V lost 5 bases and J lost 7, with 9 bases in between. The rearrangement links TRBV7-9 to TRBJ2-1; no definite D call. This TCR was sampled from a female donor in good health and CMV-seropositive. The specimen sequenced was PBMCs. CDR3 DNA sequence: TGTGCCAGCAGCCACGACTGGAATGAGCAGTTCTTC. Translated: CASSHDWNEQFF.